These T cell receptor beta chains were read from a single sample in a study of T-cell reconstitution after alpha-beta-depleted transplantation in children. MiXCR, applied by TCRdb to the PCR reads, yields one record per CDR3 protein. The data show over 85,000 distinct CDR3 sequences, about 7.5% seen once. The sequences come from PBMCs, collected before TCRalphabeta/CD19-depleted stem cell transplant. These receptors were taken from a boy younger than 10 with acute lymphoblastic leukemia, due to receive a stem cell transplant. The CDR3 runs from the conserved cysteine through the conserved F or W. The D gene is left open where the match is weak. Not every row has a clone size; where given, it reads once, few, many or a size class.

>TRBV7-2|many|-|TRBJ2-3
TGTGCCAGCAGCTTCAACCGGGGGGATACGCAGTATTTT
CASSFNRGDTQYF
>TRBV7-2|-|-|TRBJ1-5
TGTGCCAGCAGCTTAAGACAGGGCAATCAGCCCCAGCATTTT
CASSLRQGNQPQHF
>TRBV28|many|TRBD2|TRBJ2-1
TGTGCCAGCAGTAACGCCGGGACTAGACACGAGCAGTTCTTC
CASSNAGTRHEQFF
>TRBV9|many|-|TRBJ2-5
TGTGCCAGCAGCGTAGATGGCGCAGCGCTCCAAGAGACCCAGTACTTC
CASSVDGAALQETQYF
>TRBV12-3/TRBV12-4|few|TRBD2|TRBJ2-7
TGTGCCAGCCAAAGGGCCGGGGGGGGGTTTTACGAGCAGTACTTC
CASQRAGGGFYEQYF
>TRBV4-3|-|TRBD1|TRBJ2-1
TGCGCCAGCAGCCACGCCGGACAGGTTCAGGAGCAGTTCTTC
CASSHAGQVQEQFF
>TRBV11-2|few|-|TRBJ1-3
TGTGCCAGCAGATTAGGTGGAAACACCATATATTTT
CASRLGGNTIYF
>TRBV20-1|many|-|TRBJ2-1
TGCAGTGCTAGGGGACTCACTTACTACAATGAGCAGTTCTTC
CSARGLTYYNEQFF
>TRBV5-4|few|-|TRBJ2-5
TGTGCCAGCAGCTTGCTTCTAGAGACCCAGTACTTC
CASSLLLETQYF
>TRBV27|many|-|TRBJ1-6
TGTGCCAGCAGTTTACCAGGGGTCAATTCACCCCTCCACTTT
CASSLPGVNSPLHF